The 5 T cell receptor beta chains below all came from one sample that was sequenced in a study of blood T cells in healthy people across ages. A sample-barcoded 5' primer and a J-beta primer mix were used in a second PCR of roughly 7 to 11 cycles. TCRdb ran MiXCR on the 5' RACE reads and lists one entry per CDR3 protein. The sample carries around 500,000 distinct CDR3 sequences, over 25% recorded once. These data were also filed under a second study, of T cells of mothers and their children.

Sequencing was performed on blood. The receptors were sampled from a boy between 2 and 10 years old in good health.

This clonotype was seen more than once but under ten times. The J gene is TRBJ2-5, the V gene TRBV20-1; weak D call: TRBD2 (6 bases). This CDR3 has 15 residues. Trimming pared 0 bases from V and 1 base from J, leaving 12 bases between. Germline-derived CDR1 and CDR2 are DFQATT and SNEGSKA (reference sequence). CDR3 DNA sequence: TGCAGTGCTAGAGATCCCGGCGGGATCCAAGAGACCCAGTACTTC. Protein sequence: CSARDPGGIQETQYF.

This clonotype was picked up a small number of times. The chain couples TRBV5-1 to TRBJ1-1, with 10 bases aligning to TRBD1. Germline CDR1 and CDR2: SGHRS and YFSETQ. J was trimmed by 0 bases and V by 4 bases; bases with no gene match: 3. CDR3 length: 15 residues. CDR3 protein: CASSGGQGMNTEAFF. The CDR3 DNA follows: TGCGCCAGCAGCGGGGGACAGGGGATGAACACTGAAGCTTTCTTT.

On this clonotype itself: With a much larger clone just one base away, this may be a read error. This sequence joins TRBV12-3 or TRBV12-4 and TRBJ2-1, with 8 bases that match TRBD1. The CDR3 loop spans 14 amino acids. Trimming removed 6 bases from V and 10 bases from J; junction bases left unmatched: 11. Here the CDR3 reads CASRRTGLGLEQFF. Here the CDR3 DNA reads TGTGCCAGCAGAAGGACAGGGCTTGGCCTGGAGCAGTTCTTC.

This clonotype was picked up a small number of times. The chain joins TRBV12-3 or TRBV12-4 to TRBJ2-2; D may be TRBD1 (6 bases). Trimming shortened V by 4 bases and J by 3 bases, and 9 bases separated the two germline ends. CDR3 length equals 14 residues. The CDR3: CASSSTGYTGELFF. In DNA form, the CDR3 reads TGTGCCAGCAGTTCGACAGGATACACCGGGGAGCTGTTTTTT.

V gene TRBV7-6 combines with J gene TRBJ2-5; 13 bases are a match to TRBD2. The CDR3 is made up of 18 amino acids. CDR1 is SGHVS and CDR2 is FNYEAQ in the germline V gene. The ends lost 4 bases at V and 0 bases at J; junction bases unmatched: 8. CDR3 sequence: CASSSGTSGAPYQETQYF. CDR3 coding DNA: TGTGCCAGCAGCTCCGGGACTAGCGGGGCCCCGTACCAAGAGACCCAGTACTTC. Filled out from reference TRBV7-6 and TRBJ2-5, the complete variable domain reads GAGVSQSPRYKVTKRGQDVALRCDPISGHVSLYWYRQALGQGPEFLTYFNYEAQQDKSGLPNDRFSAERPEGSISTLTIQRTEQRDSAMYRCASSSGTSGAPYQETQYFGPGTRLLVL.